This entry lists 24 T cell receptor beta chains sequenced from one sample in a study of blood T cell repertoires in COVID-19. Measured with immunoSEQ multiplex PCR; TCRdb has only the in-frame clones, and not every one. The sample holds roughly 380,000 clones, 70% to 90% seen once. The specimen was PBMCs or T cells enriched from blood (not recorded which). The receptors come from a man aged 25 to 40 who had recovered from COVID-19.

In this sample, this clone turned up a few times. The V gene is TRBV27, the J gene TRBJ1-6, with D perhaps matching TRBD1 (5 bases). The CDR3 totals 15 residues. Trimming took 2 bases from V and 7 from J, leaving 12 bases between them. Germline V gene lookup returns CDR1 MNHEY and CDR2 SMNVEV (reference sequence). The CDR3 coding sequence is TGTGCCAGCAGTTTAGGGTCAGGGATGAATTCACCCCTCCACTTT. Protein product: CASSLGSGMNSPLHF.

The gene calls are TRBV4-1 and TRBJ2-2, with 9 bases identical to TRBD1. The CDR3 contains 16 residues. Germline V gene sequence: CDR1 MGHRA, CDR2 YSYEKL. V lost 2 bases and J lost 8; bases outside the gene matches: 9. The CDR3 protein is CASSQTGGAGSGELFF. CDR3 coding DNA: TGCGCCAGCAGCCAAACAGGGGGCGCCGGTTCTGGGGAGCTGTTTTTT.

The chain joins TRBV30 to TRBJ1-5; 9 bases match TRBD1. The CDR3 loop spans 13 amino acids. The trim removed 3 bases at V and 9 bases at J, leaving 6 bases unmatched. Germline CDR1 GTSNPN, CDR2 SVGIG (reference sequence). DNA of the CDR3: TGTGCCTGGAGCGGACAGGGGACGGGGCCCCAGCATTTT. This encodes CAWSGQGTGPQHF.

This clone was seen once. The CDR3 nucleotides are TGTGCCAGCAGCCCCGGGGTGCGGAGTGAAAAACTGTTTTTT. This sequence encodes CASSPGVRSEKLFF. This chain uses TRBV6-5 with TRBJ1-4; D unresolved. Germline loops: CDR1 MNHEY, CDR2 SVGAGI. The CDR3 has 14 residues. Trimming removed 6 bases from V and 7 bases from J, with 15 bases in between.

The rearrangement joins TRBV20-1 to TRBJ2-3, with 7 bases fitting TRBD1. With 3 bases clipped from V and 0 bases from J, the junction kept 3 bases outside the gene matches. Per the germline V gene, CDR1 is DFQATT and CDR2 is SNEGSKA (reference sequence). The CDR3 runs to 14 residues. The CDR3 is CSASSQGSTDTQYF. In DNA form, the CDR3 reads TGCAGTGCTAGTTCACAGGGGAGCACAGATACGCAGTATTTT.

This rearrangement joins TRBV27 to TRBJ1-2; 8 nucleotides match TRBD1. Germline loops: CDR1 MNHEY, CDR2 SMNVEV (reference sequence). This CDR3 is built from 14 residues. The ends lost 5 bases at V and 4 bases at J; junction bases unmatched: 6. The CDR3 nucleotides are TGTGCCAGCAGTCCCGGGACAGGTTTCTATGGCTACACCTTC. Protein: CASSPGTGFYGYTF.

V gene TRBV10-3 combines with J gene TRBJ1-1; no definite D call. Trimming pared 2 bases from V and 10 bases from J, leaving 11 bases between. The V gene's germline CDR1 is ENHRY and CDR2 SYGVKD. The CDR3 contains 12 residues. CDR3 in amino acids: CAISERLEGAFF. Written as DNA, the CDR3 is TGTGCCATCAGTGAGCGGCTGGAGGGAGCTTTCTTT.

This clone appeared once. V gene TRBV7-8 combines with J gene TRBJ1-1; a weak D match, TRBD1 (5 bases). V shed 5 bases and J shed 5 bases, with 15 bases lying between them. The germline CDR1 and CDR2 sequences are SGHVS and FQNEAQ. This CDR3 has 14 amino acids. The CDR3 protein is CASSPIDSVTEAFF. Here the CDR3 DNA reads TGTGCCAGCAGCCCAATAGACAGCGTAACTGAAGCTTTCTTT. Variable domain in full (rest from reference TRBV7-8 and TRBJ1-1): GAGVSQSPRYKVAKRGQDVALRCDPISGHVSLFWYQQALGQGPEFLTYFQNEAQLDKSGLPSDRFFAERPEGSVSTLKIQRTQQEDSAVYLCASSPIDSVTEAFFGQGTRLTVV.

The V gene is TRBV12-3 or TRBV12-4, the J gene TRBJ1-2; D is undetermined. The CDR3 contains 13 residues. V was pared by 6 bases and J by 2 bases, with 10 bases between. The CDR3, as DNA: TGTGCCAGCAGCCCAGACGGGAACTATGGCTACACCTTC. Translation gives CASSPDGNYGYTF.

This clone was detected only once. The CDR3 DNA reads as TGTGCCAGTGCAGAAGGGGGCATTCGGGGCTACACCTTC. It is translated as CASAEGGIRGYTF. V gene TRBV6-6 combines with J gene TRBJ1-2; 7 nucleotides agree with TRBD1. The CDR3 has 13 amino acids. V shed 9 bases, J shed 8 bases, and the junction held 12 bases outside the gene matches. The germline V gene encodes CDR1 MNHNY and CDR2 SVGAGI (reference sequence).

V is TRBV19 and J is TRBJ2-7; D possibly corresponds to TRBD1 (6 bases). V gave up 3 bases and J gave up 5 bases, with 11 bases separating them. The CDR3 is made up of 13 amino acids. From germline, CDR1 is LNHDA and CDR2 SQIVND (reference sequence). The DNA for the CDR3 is TGTGCCAGTAGTATCCTAAACAGGGACGAGCAGTACTTC. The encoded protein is CASSILNRDEQYF.

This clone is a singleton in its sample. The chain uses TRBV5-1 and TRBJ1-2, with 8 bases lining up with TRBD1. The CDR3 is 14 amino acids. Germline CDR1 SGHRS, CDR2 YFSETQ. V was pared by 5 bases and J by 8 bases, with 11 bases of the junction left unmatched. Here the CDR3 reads CASSQPDRGSGYTF. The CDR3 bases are TGCGCCAGCAGTCAGCCTGACAGGGGAAGCGGCTACACCTTC.

CDR3 region: CASTPPGGREAFF. The CDR3 nucleotides read TGTGCCAGTACCCCCCCCGGGGGACGAGAAGCTTTCTTT. The chain uses TRBV19 and TRBJ1-1, with D maybe TRBD1 (5 bases). Germline CDR1 reads LNHDA; CDR2 reads SQIVND (reference sequence). This CDR3 comprises 13 residues. V lost 7 bases and J lost 8, with 17 bases in between.

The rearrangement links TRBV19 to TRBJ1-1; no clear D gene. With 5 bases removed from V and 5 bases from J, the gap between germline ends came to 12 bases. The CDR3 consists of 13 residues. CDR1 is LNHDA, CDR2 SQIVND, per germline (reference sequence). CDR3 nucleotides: TGTGCCAGTAGTCGGACCCAGCGGACTGAAGCTTTCTTT. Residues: CASSRTQRTEAFF. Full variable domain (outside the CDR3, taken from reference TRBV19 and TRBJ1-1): DGGITQSPKYLFRKEGQNVTLSCEQNLNHDAMYWYRQDPGQGLRLIYYSQIVNDFQKGDIAEGYSVSREKKESFPLTVTSAQKNPTAFYLCASSRTQRTEAFFGQGTRLTVV.

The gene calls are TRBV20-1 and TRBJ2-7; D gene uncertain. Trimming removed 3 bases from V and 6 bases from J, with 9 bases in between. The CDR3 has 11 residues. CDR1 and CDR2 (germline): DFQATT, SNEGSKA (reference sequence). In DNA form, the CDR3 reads TGCAGTGCTAGGGCAGTTGGCGAGCAGTACTTC. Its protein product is CSARAVGEQYF.

CDR3 bases: TGTGCCAGCAGCTTATTCCGGCTAGCGGGGGGGAACACCGGGGAGCTGTTTTTT. Protein sequence: CASSLFRLAGGNTGELFF. The chain is built from TRBV7-8 and TRBJ2-2; 11 bases fit TRBD2. V trimming: 2 bases; J trimming: 1 base; junction bases outside the gene matches: 6. The CDR3 is 18 residues long. The germline gives CDR1 SGHVS, CDR2 FQNEAQ.

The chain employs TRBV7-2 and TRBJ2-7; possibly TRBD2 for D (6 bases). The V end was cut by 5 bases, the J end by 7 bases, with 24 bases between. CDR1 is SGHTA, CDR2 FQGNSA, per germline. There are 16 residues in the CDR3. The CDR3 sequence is CASSLLHQEAGGEQYF. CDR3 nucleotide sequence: TGTGCCAGCAGCCTCTTACACCAAGAAGCGGGTGGGGAGCAGTACTTC.

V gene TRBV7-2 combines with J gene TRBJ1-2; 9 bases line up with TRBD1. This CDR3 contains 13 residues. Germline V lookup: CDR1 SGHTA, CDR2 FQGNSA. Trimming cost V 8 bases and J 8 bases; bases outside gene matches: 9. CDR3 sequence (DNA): TGTGCCAGCTCCTTCCCGGGACAGGGAGGCTACACCTTC. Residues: CASSFPGQGGYTF.

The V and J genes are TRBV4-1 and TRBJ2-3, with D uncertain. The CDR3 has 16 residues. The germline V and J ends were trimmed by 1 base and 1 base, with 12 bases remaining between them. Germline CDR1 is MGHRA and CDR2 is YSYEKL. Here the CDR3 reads CASSQGRPPGTDTQYF. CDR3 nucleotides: TGCGCCAGCAGCCAAGGGCGGCCCCCTGGCACAGATACGCAGTATTTT.

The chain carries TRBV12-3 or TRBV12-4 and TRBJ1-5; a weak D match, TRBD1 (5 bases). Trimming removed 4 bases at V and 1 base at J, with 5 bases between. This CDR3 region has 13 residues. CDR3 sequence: CASSWTSNQPQHF. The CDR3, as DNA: TGTGCCAGCAGTTGGACAAGCAATCAGCCCCAGCATTTT.

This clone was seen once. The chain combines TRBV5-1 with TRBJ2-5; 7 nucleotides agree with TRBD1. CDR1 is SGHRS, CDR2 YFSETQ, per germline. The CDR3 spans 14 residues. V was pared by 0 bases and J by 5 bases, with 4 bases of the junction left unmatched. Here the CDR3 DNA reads TGCGCCAGCAGCTTGGTAGGGGGCCAGGAGACCCAGTACTTC. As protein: CASSLVGGQETQYF.

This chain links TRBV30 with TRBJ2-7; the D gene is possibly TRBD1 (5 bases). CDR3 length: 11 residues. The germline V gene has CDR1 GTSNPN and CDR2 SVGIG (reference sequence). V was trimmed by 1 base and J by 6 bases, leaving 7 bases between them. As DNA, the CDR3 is TGTGCCTGGAGTGCCACAGGCGAGCAGTACTTC. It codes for CAWSATGEQYF.

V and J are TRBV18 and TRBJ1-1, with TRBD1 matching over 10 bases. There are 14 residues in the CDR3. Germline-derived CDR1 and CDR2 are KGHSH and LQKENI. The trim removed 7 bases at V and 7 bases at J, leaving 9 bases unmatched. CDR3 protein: CASYEDRGLREAFF. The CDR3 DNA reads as TGTGCCAGCTACGAAGACAGGGGGCTGCGTGAAGCTTTCTTT.

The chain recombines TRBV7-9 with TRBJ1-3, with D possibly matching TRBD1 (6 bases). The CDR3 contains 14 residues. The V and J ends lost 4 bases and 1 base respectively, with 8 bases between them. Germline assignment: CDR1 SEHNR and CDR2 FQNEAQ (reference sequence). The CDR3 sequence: CASSWTASGNTIYF. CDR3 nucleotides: TGTGCCAGCAGCTGGACAGCTTCTGGAAACACCATATATTTT.